This T cell receptor (beta chain) was sequenced in a study of T cell responses to AZD1222 COVID-19 vaccine. CDR1 and CDR2 (germline): SGHRS, YFSETQ. The CDR3 is 13 amino acids. V gave up 6 bases and J gave up 3 bases; unmatched junction bases: 6. Clones were read by immunoSEQ multiplex PCR, and TCRdb kept only the in-frame ones, dropping some. The sample lists around 140,000 clones; around 92% were seen once. Here the sequenced sample was peripheral blood, taken 28 days after the second AZD1222 dose. The chain is built from TRBV5-1 and TRBJ2-7, with TRBD1 matching over 7 bases. The receptor's source is an adult who received the AZD1222 COVID-19 vaccine. The CDR3: CASKGDSLYEQYF. The CDR3 DNA reads TGCGCCAGCAAGGGGGACAGCCTCTACGAGCAGTACTTC.